This T cell receptor beta chain was captured by sequencing in a study of blood T cell repertoires in COVID-19. Whole-study context: Acute and convalescent COVID-19 samples came from the United States, Italy and Spain. PBMCs, B-cell-depleted T cells, or T cells were the source of the cDNA or gDNA that made up the material.

Original processing methods: Cell counts per sample came from amplifying reference gene primers. Here immunoSEQ multiplex PCR was the method, and the copy in TCRdb shows in-frame clones only, minus some. V and J calls and clone size are copied from that table; D and trimming were computed from the DNA. The repertoire consists of about 260,000 clones, with nearly 85% occurring once and the leading ten covering approximately 9%. The CDR3 has 19 residues. Germline-derived CDR1 and CDR2 are MGHRA and YSYEKL. J lost 3 bases, V lost 1 base, and 18 bases had no gene match. Sequencing used peripheral blood. The chain carries TRBV4-1 and TRBJ2-7; 7 bases line up with TRBD1. This clonotype was obtained from a human donor in a cohort sampled during active COVID-19. The CDR3 loop reads CASSQAPPSDRVRYYEQYF. CDR3 DNA: TGCGCCAGCAGCCAAGCACCACCCTCCGACAGGGTCCGGTACTACGAGCAGTACTTC.